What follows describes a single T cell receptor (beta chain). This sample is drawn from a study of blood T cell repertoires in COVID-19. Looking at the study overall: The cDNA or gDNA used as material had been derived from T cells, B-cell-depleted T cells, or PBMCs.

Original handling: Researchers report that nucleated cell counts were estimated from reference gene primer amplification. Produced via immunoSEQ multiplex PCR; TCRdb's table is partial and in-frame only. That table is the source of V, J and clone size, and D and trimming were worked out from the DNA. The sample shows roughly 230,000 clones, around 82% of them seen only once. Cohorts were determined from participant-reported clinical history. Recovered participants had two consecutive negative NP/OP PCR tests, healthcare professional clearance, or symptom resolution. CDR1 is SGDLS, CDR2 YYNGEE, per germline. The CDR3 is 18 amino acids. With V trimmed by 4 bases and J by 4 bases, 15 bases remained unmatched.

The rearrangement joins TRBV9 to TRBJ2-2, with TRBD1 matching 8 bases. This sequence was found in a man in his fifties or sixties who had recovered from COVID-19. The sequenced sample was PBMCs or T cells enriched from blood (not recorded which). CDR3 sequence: CASSTRGVGRGRTGELFF. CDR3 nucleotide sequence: TGTGCCAGCAGCACCCGAGGAGTGGGCAGGGGGCGCACCGGGGAGCTGTTTTTT. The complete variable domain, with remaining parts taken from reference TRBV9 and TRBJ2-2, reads DSGVTQTPKHLITATGQRVTLRCSPRSGDLSVYWYQQSLDQGLQFLIQYYNGEERAKGNILERFSAQQFPDLHSELNLSSLELGDSALYFCASSTRGVGRGRTGELFFGEGSRLTVL.